One sample yielded the 24 T cell receptor beta chains listed below, sequenced in a study of cytomegalovirus exposure and HLA in healthy donors. Use of 60 Vbeta and 13 Jbeta primers characterized the PCR. Clones were read by immunoSEQ multiplex PCR, and TCRdb kept only the in-frame ones, dropping some. Seen here are roughly 78,000 clones, about 60% observed once, and the top ten hold around 5.8%. Material for sequencing was PBMCs. These receptors came from a man aged 30-40 years in good health and CMV-seropositive.

The chain carries TRBV6-6 and TRBJ1-5; D not certain. CDR3 length: 12 amino acids. Per the germline V gene, CDR1 is MNHNY and CDR2 is SVGAGI (reference sequence). Trimming left V 7 bases short and J 4 bases short, with 8 bases between. The CDR3 spells CASTVNNQPQHF. CDR3 DNA: TGTGCCAGCACCGTAAATAATCAGCCCCAGCATTTT.

J is TRBJ2-7 and V is TRBV15; 8 positions match TRBD1. J was trimmed by 5 bases and V by 4 bases; bases with no gene match: 10. Germline CDR1 reads LNHNV; CDR2 reads YYDKDF (reference sequence). This CDR3 is 15 amino acids long. This chain's CDR3 is CATSNGTGDVHEQYF. In DNA form, the CDR3 reads TGTGCCACCAGCAACGGGACAGGTGACGTCCACGAGCAGTACTTC. The full variable domain, completed using reference TRBV15 and TRBJ2-7, is DAMVIQNPRYQVTQFGKPVTLSCSQTLNHNVMYWYQQKSSQAPKLLFHYYDKDFNNEADTPDNFQSRRPNTSFCFLDIRSPGLGDTAMYLCATSNGTGDVHEQYFGPGTRLTVT.

V gene TRBV5-1 combines with J gene TRBJ1-2; D is uncertain. Germline CDR1 is SGHRS and CDR2 is YFSETQ. The V end was cut by 0 bases, the J end by 0 bases, with 6 bases between. CDR3 length: 14 residues. The CDR3 loop is CASSLEPPNYGYTF. For the CDR3, the DNA is TGCGCCAGCAGCTTGGAGCCACCTAACTATGGCTACACCTTC. Together with reference TRBV5-1 and TRBJ1-2, the CDR3 gives the full variable domain: KAGVTQTPRYLIKTRGQQVTLSCSPISGHRSVSWYQQTPGQGLQFLFEYFSETQRNKGNFPGRFSGRQFSNSRSEMNVSTLELGDSALYLCASSLEPPNYGYTFGSGTRLTVV.

This chain links TRBV7-2 with TRBJ2-5; unclear D gene. The germline V gene encodes CDR1 SGHTA and CDR2 FQGNSA. With 5 bases removed from V and 2 bases from J, the gap between germline ends came to 15 bases. The CDR3 sequence is 15 residues long. The CDR3 reads CASSPGSRPQETQYF. DNA for the CDR3: TGTGCCAGCAGCCCAGGATCCCGCCCACAAGAGACCCAGTACTTC.

CDR3 DNA: TGTGCCAGCAGTTACCCGAATAGCGGGAGTGGCGAGCAGTACTTC. This sequence encodes CASSYPNSGSGEQYF. The V call is TRBV6-5, the J call TRBJ2-7; 9 nucleotides match TRBD2. CDR1 and CDR2 (germline): MNHEY, SVGAGI. V lost 2 bases, J lost 6 bases, and 8 bases stayed unmatched. CDR3 length equals 15 residues.

This clone was picked up a small number of times. The gene calls are TRBV5-1 and TRBJ1-1; maybe TRBD1 (5 bases). The germline gives CDR1 SGHRS, CDR2 YFSETQ. The CDR3 runs 15 residues. Trimming took off 0 bases at V and 1 base at J, with 10 bases between the two ends. The CDR3 here is CASSLDRRGNTEAFF. CDR3 nucleotide sequence: TGCGCCAGCAGCTTGGATAGGAGGGGGAACACTGAAGCTTTCTTT. The full variable domain, completed using reference TRBV5-1 and TRBJ1-1, is KAGVTQTPRYLIKTRGQQVTLSCSPISGHRSVSWYQQTPGQGLQFLFEYFSETQRNKGNFPGRFSGRQFSNSRSEMNVSTLELGDSALYLCASSLDRRGNTEAFFGQGTRLTVV.

This clone turned up a few times. The chain is built from TRBV5-1 and TRBJ1-1; the D gene is possibly TRBD1 (5 bases). CDR1 is SGHRS and CDR2 is YFSETQ in the germline V gene. This CDR3 contains 16 residues. Trimming took off 0 bases at V and 0 bases at J, with 12 bases between the two ends. The CDR3 DNA reads as TGCGCCAGCAGCTTGGACGGGACTTCCATGAACACTGAAGCTTTCTTT. Residues: CASSLDGTSMNTEAFF. The full variable domain, with the rest looked up from reference TRBV5-1 and TRBJ1-1, is KAGVTQTPRYLIKTRGQQVTLSCSPISGHRSVSWYQQTPGQGLQFLFEYFSETQRNKGNFPGRFSGRQFSNSRSEMNVSTLELGDSALYLCASSLDGTSMNTEAFFGQGTRLTVV.

The V call is TRBV27, the J call TRBJ2-1, with 10 bases aligning to TRBD2. The V gene end was trimmed by 4 bases and the J gene end by 8 bases; junction bases not matched to a gene: 11. CDR1 and CDR2 from the germline V gene are MNHEY and SMNVEV (reference sequence). The length of the CDR3 is 16 residues. This chain's CDR3 is CASSSDQREGQDEQFF. The DNA for the CDR3 is TGTGCCAGCAGTTCAGACCAGCGGGAGGGTCAGGATGAGCAGTTCTTC.

This clone was recorded a few times. V usage is TRBV19 and J usage is TRBJ1-5, with D perhaps matching TRBD1 (5 bases). V lost 6 bases to trimming and J lost 9 bases, with 9 bases between them. The CDR3 sequence is 11 residues long. Germline CDR1 and CDR2: LNHDA and SQIVND (reference sequence). The CDR3 loop reads CASRGGSPQHF. Here the CDR3 DNA reads TGTGCCAGTAGGGGGGGTTCGCCCCAGCATTTT.

A word on this clone: Other DNA sequences in the sample encode the same CDR3. The J gene is TRBJ1-2, the V gene TRBV10-3; D perhaps matches TRBD1 (6 bases). Germline lookup yields CDR1 ENHRY and CDR2 SYGVKD. V was trimmed by 1 base and J by 2 bases, leaving 8 bases between them. The CDR3 extends over 14 amino acids. Here the CDR3 DNA reads TGTGCCATCAGTGAGTGGGGGGGCAACTATGGCTACACCTTC. The encoded protein is CAISEWGGNYGYTF.

In regard to this clone: Other DNA sequences of this sample code for an identical CDR3. This chain uses TRBV29-1 with TRBJ2-1; D is possibly TRBD2 (6 bases). Germline V gene data show CDR1 as SQVTM and CDR2 as ANQGSEA. The germline V and J ends were trimmed by 4 bases and 7 bases, with 17 bases remaining between them. There are 14 residues in the CDR3. The DNA of the CDR3 is TGCAGCGTTGCTGGCGGGAAAACTTCAAATGAGCAGTTCTTC. This translates into CSVAGGKTSNEQFF.

The V and J genes are TRBV9 and TRBJ2-1; 10 bases align to TRBD2. CDR3 length: 14 residues. Trimming took 3 bases from V and 12 from J; bases not matched to a gene: 9. The germline V gene has CDR1 SGDLS and CDR2 YYNGEE. This chain's CDR3 is CASSASGGRNGQFF. The DNA for the CDR3 is TGTGCCAGCAGCGCTAGCGGGGGCCGAAACGGGCAGTTCTTC.

In this sample, this clone turned up a few times. J is TRBJ2-4 and V is TRBV28, with D unclear. This CDR3 comprises 12 residues. CDR1 is MDHEN, CDR2 SYDVKM, per germline. Trimming shortened V by 8 bases and J by 7 bases, and 12 bases separated the two germline ends. In DNA form, the CDR3 reads TGTGCCAGCGGTTCAATCGGGAACATTCAGTACTTC. This sequence encodes CASGSIGNIQYF.

The chain has TRBV7-8 and TRBJ2-7; TRBD2 matches 11 bases. Looked up from germline, CDR1 is SGHVS and CDR2 is FQNEAQ. With V trimmed by 5 bases and J by 1 base, 19 bases remained unmatched. There are 20 residues in the CDR3. The CDR3 loop is CASSPRPLAGGLRWSYEQYF. The CDR3 DNA reads TGTGCCAGCAGCCCACGACCTCTAGCGGGAGGATTAAGATGGTCCTACGAGCAGTACTTC.

The chain uses TRBV5-6 and TRBJ2-7, with 11 positions matching TRBD1. After removal of 3 bases from V and 6 bases from J, the junction contained 2 bases not matched to a gene. CDR3 length: 13 residues. The germline V gene has CDR1 SGHDT and CDR2 YYEEEE. CDR3 coding DNA: TGTGCCAGCAGCTCCGGGACAGGGGGCGAGCAGTACTTC. As protein: CASSSGTGGEQYF.

This chain connects TRBV9 to TRBJ2-1, with TRBD2 matching over 7 bases. The CDR3 loop spans 16 amino acids. Germline V lookup: CDR1 SGDLS, CDR2 YYNGEE. Unmatched junction bases numbered 12, after V lost 3 bases and J lost 6 bases. The CDR3 nucleotides are TGTGCCAGCAGCGCAACAAGCGGGAAGGCAGGCAATGAGCAGTTCTTC. Translating it yields CASSATSGKAGNEQFF.

This chain uses TRBV2 with TRBJ1-6; D possibly corresponds to TRBD1 (5 bases). Trimming cost V 2 bases and J 7 bases, with 12 bases left between them. Germline CDR1 SNHLY, CDR2 FYNNEI. The CDR3 contains 15 residues. DNA of the CDR3: TGTGCCAGCAGTGAATCCAGGGCAAACAATTCACCCCTCCACTTT. Translated, it gives CASSESRANNSPLHF.

The rearrangement uses TRBV25-1 and TRBJ1-4; maybe TRBD1 (6 bases). V shed 5 bases and J shed 1 base, with 11 bases lying between them. This CDR3 is built from 15 residues. CDR1 and CDR2 (germline): MGHDK, SYGVNS. CDR3 loop: CASSTRTETNEKLFF. Here the CDR3 DNA reads TGTGCCAGCAGTACACGGACAGAAACTAATGAAAAACTGTTTTTT.

In its sample, this clone was seen once. The CDR3: CASSRNPRDTANEKLFF. The CDR3 coding sequence is TGCGCCAGCAGCCGTAATCCCCGGGACACAGCTAATGAAAAACTGTTTTTT. V is TRBV5-1 and J is TRBJ1-4; D is perhaps TRBD1 (6 bases). Trimming removed 4 bases at V and 3 bases at J, with 19 bases between. Germline V gene data show CDR1 as SGHRS and CDR2 as YFSETQ. The CDR3 loop spans 17 amino acids.

The chain uses TRBV6-1 and TRBJ1-4, with a weak D call TRBD1 (5 bases). CDR3 length: 12 residues. Trimming took 4 bases from V and 8 from J, leaving 8 bases between them. Germline V lookup: CDR1 MNHNS, CDR2 SASEGT. The CDR3 DNA reads as TGTGCCAGCAGTGGTGGGGGGGAAAAACTGTTTTTT. Amino acids: CASSGGGEKLFF.

This clone was recorded only once. One end of the junction fails to match germline, which may point to a read error. This chain joins TRBV28 and TRBJ1-5; D is possibly TRBD1 (6 bases). Germline CDR1 is MDHEN and CDR2 is SYDVKM. This CDR3 contains 15 residues. CDR3 amino acids: CASSLGDRLNQPRHF. As DNA, the CDR3 is TGTGCCAGCAGTTTAGGTGACAGGCTAAATCAGCCCCGGCATTTT. Looking up the rest from reference TRBV28 and TRBJ1-5 gives the full variable domain: DVKVTQSSRYLVKRTGEKVFLECVQDMDHENMFWYRQDPGLGLRLIYFSYDVKMKEKGDIPEGYSVSREKKERFSLILESASTNQTSMYLCASSLGDRLNQPRHFGDGTRLSIL.

J is TRBJ2-7 and V is TRBV2; 11 nucleotides match TRBD2. This CDR3 is 14 amino acids long. With V trimmed by 7 bases and J by 2 bases, 4 bases remained unmatched. Germline CDR1 SNHLY, CDR2 FYNNEI. Here the CDR3 reads CASKLAGGPYEQYF. As DNA, the CDR3 is TGTGCCAGCAAGCTAGCGGGAGGCCCCTACGAGCAGTACTTC.

The chain carries TRBV5-1 and TRBJ2-7, with 8 positions matching TRBD1. The V gene's germline CDR1 is SGHRS and CDR2 YFSETQ. V was pared by 4 bases and J by 5 bases, with 11 bases of the junction left unmatched. The CDR3 runs to 15 residues. This CDR3 is CASSMEARGHDEQYF. The CDR3 bases are TGCGCCAGCAGCATGGAGGCCAGGGGGCATGACGAGCAGTACTTC.

This sequence joins TRBV4-3 and TRBJ2-1; possibly TRBD2 for D (6 bases). Germline V lookup: CDR1 LGHNA, CDR2 YSLEER. This CDR3 contains 18 residues. Trimming left V 0 bases short and J 6 bases short, with 21 bases between. As DNA, the CDR3 is TGCGCCAGCAGCCAAGATTTCGTGCGGGACCTTAGCGGCAATGAGCAGTTCTTC. As protein: CASSQDFVRDLSGNEQFF.